Sequencing of this T cell receptor beta chain was carried out in a study of shared clonotypes between healthy human individuals. For the study at large: A few men and two women, aged 18 to 49, were donors. There were three CD4 naive, three CD4 memory, two CD8 naive and one CD8 memory plates per donor.

The authors divided CD4+ cells into CD45RA+ naive and CD45RA-negative memory subsets. Study results and limitations: Several donors showed sharing of approximately 5% of naive CD4 clonotypes.

Only in-frame clones appear in the TCRdb table, and some are missing; sequencing was by immunoSEQ multiplex PCR. The sample lists around 980,000 clones, 78% occurring once. Looked up from germline, CDR1 is MNHEY and CDR2 is SVGAGI. V was shortened by 7 bases and J by 0 bases, with 1 base between the two germline ends. The CDR3 extends over 12 amino acids. Regarding this clone: Its specificity is unknown. It may be a read error: a sequence one base away is much more abundant. The same CDR3 can be traced to other DNA sequences in this sample.

The rearrangement uses TRBV6-5 and TRBJ2-6; D uncertain. The source material was memory CD4+ T cells from PBMCs. This sample's subset: CD45RA-negative fraction. The clonotype comes from a man between 18 and 35 years old in good health. Some clones in this sample may be carry-over from other donors' samples. The CDR3 DNA is TGTGCCAGCACCTCTGGGGCCAACGTCCTGACTTTC. It is translated as CASTSGANVLTF.